This TCR beta chain is drawn from a study of blood T cell repertoires in COVID-19. Looking at the study overall: Researchers got acute and convalescent COVID-19 samples from the United States, Italy and Spain. T cells, B-cell-depleted T cells, or PBMCs provided the cDNA or gDNA that served as material.

In the source study's methods: For nucleated cells, counts were estimated from reference gene primer amplification. The table came from immunoSEQ multiplex PCR; TCRdb's copy has only in-frame clones and leaves some out. For V, J and clone size, that table is used; D and trimming come from the DNA. This table has approximately 99,000 clones, less than 75% appearing once. The sequencing sample was made of peripheral blood. This receptor was obtained from a woman between 40 and 50 years old with acute or convalescent COVID-19.

CDR3 nucleotide sequence: TGTGCCAGCTCACCTGACGGGTCGAGGGAGCAGTTCTTC. Translated: CASSPDGSREQFF. The chain links TRBV18 to TRBJ2-1; D gene unclear. The CDR3 sequence is 13 residues long. V lost 3 bases, J lost 10 bases, and 13 bases lay in between. Germline CDR1 reads KGHSH; CDR2 reads LQKENI.